The source of this TCR beta chain is a study of control samples from healthy donors and cancer patients. Some clones are missing from TCRdb's copy, which holds only in-frame ones; the method was immunoSEQ multiplex PCR. Of about 110,000 clones in the sample, 75% to 95% were seen once. V gave up 4 bases and J gave up 5 bases, with 17 bases separating them. Germline CDR1 and CDR2: LNHDA and SQIVND (reference sequence). The CDR3 sequence is 15 residues long. This TCR was sampled from a human donor in good health. The donor label of this sample is uncertain. The rearrangement links TRBV19 to TRBJ2-5; maybe TRBD1 (6 bases). Material for sequencing was blood. In DNA form, the CDR3 reads TGTGCCAGTAGTACAGCCCAGGGGTATGGGGAGACCCAGTACTTC. Residues: CASSTAQGYGETQYF.